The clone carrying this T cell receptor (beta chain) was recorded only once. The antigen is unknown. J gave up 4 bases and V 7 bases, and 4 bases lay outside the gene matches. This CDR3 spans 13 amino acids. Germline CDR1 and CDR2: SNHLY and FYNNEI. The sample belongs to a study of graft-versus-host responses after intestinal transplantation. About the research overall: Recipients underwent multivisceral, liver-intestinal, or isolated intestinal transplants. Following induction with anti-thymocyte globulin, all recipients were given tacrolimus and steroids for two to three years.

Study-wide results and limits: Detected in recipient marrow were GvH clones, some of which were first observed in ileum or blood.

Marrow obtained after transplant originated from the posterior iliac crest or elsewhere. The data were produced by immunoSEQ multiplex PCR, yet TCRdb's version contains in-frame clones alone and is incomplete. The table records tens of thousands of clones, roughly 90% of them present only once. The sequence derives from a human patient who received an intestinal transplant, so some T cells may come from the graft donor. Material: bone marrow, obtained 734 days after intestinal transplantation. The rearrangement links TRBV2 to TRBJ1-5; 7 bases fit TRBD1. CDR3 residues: CASTTGANQPQHF. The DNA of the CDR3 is TGTGCCAGCACCACAGGGGCGAATCAGCCCCAGCATTTT.